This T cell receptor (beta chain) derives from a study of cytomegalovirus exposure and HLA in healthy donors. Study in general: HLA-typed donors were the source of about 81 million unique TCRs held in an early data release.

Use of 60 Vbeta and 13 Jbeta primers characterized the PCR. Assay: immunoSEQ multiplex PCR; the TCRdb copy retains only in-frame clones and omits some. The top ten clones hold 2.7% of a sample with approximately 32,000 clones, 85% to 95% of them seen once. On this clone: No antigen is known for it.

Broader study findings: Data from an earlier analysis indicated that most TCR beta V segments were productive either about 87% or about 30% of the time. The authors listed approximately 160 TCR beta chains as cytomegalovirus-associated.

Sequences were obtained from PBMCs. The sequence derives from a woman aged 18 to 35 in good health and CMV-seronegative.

The CDR3 nucleotides read TGTGCCAGCAGGGCCTTATCCTACGAGCAGTACTTC. This codes for CASRALSYEQYF. The chain is built from TRBV27 and TRBJ2-7, with no clear D. V shed 6 bases and J shed 1 base, with 7 bases lying between them. This CDR3 comprises 12 residues. Germline CDR1 reads MNHEY; CDR2 reads SMNVEV (reference sequence).